Sequencing of this T cell receptor beta chain was carried out in a study of metastatic and nonmetastatic thyroid tumors. The sample holds many counts of this clone. At one end, the junction sequence differs from germline, possibly due to a read error. In the original processing: In papillary thyroid cancer, a distant-metastasis classifier was built using CDR3 differences across clinicopathological groups. With MiXCR, TCRdb reprocessed the PCR reads. The V and J calls and clone size come from TCRdb's table, not from the authors' own analysis. Of under 15,000 clones in the sample, about 12% were seen once. The CDR3 extends over 13 amino acids. CDR1 is SSHAT and CDR2 is FNYEAQ in the germline V gene (reference sequence). Every patient underwent thyroid surgery untreated.

What was sequenced was blood. The V and J genes are TRBV7-7 and TRBJ2-5; D is unclear. The origin of this receptor is a female donor with papillary thyroid cancer or a benign thyroid nodule (not recorded which). Some clones in this sample may be carry-over from other donors' samples. The CDR3 reads CASSLGSKETQYF. Here the CDR3 DNA reads TGTGCTAGCAGCTTAGGTTCGAAAGAGACCCAGTACTTC.